This entry lists 31 T cell receptor beta chains sequenced from one sample in a study of T cell responses to AZD1222 COVID-19 vaccine. TCRdb's table, derived via immunoSEQ multiplex PCR, lists solely in-frame clones and lacks some. The table has about 150,000 clones, roughly nine tenths seen once; the top ten hold 7.5% to 9.5%. Source: peripheral blood, taken 28 days after the second dose of the MenACWY control vaccine. These receptors came from an adult who received the MenACWY meningococcal vaccine as a control.

Here the CDR3 reads CSASRNFGETYEQYF. For the CDR3, the DNA is TGCAGTGCTAGTAGGAATTTTGGGGAAACCTACGAGCAGTACTTC. V is TRBV20-1 and J is TRBJ2-7; no definite D call. The germline V gene encodes CDR1 DFQATT and CDR2 SNEGSKA (reference sequence). Trimming cost V 3 bases and J 2 bases, with 17 bases left between them. The CDR3 totals 15 residues.

The chain uses TRBV7-6 and TRBJ2-1, with 7 bases lining up with TRBD2. J was trimmed by 6 bases and V by 1 base; bases with no gene match: 12. The CDR3 consists of 17 residues. The germline gives CDR1 SGHVS, CDR2 FNYEAQ. CDR3 coding DNA: TGTGCCAGCAGCTTAGAAGTTTGGGCGGGAGAGTCCAATGAGCAGTTCTTC. Encoded protein: CASSLEVWAGESNEQFF.

CDR3 coding DNA: TGCGCCACCGGGACAGGGATGGGAACTAATGAAAAACTGTTTTTT. Translating gives CATGTGMGTNEKLFF. J is TRBJ1-4 and V is TRBV5-1, with 9 bases lining up with TRBD1. Germline V gives CDR1 SGHRS, CDR2 YFSETQ. Losses at the gene ends were 9 bases for V and 1 base for J; bases not matched to a gene: 7. This CDR3 region has 15 residues.

This chain uses TRBV7-9 with TRBJ2-3; 11 nucleotides line up with TRBD2. Losses at the gene ends were 6 bases for V and 0 bases for J; bases not matched to a gene: 5. The CDR3 contains 16 residues. CDR1 is SEHNR and CDR2 is FQNEAQ in the germline V gene (reference sequence). For the CDR3, the DNA is TGTGCCAGCAGGATGGGACTAGCGGAAAGCACAGATACGCAGTATTTT. The encoded protein is CASRMGLAESTDTQYF.

CDR3 region: CATSDGGTGWAAFF. In DNA form, the CDR3 reads TGTGCCACCAGTGATGGCGGGACAGGTTGGGCAGCTTTCTTT. This chain joins TRBV24-1 and TRBJ1-1; 8 bases agree with TRBD1. Germline V CDR1 and CDR2: KGHDR, SFDVKD. The CDR3 is made up of 14 amino acids. J was trimmed by 10 bases and V by 3 bases; bases with no gene match: 9.

The rearrangement links TRBV29-1 to TRBJ1-3, with 8 bases identical to TRBD1. Per the germline V gene, CDR1 is SQVTM and CDR2 is ANQGSEA. J was trimmed by 0 bases and V by 1 base; bases with no gene match: 2. The length of the CDR3 is 15 residues. The CDR3 spells CSVEAGQGSGNTIYF. The DNA for the CDR3 is TGCAGCGTTGAAGCCGGACAGGGCTCTGGAAACACCATATATTTT.

The J gene is TRBJ2-1, the V gene TRBV2, with TRBD1 matching 11 bases. The CDR3 totals 16 residues. With 1 base clipped from V and 7 bases from J, the junction kept 6 bases outside the gene matches. Germline V gene data show CDR1 as SNHLY and CDR2 as FYNNEI. This CDR3 reads CASSEGRDRGGNEQFF. Written as DNA, the CDR3 is TGTGCCAGCAGTGAAGGGAGGGACAGGGGGGGAAATGAGCAGTTCTTC.

The chain combines TRBV28 with TRBJ2-1; the match to TRBD2 covers 13 bases. The CDR3 is 20 amino acids. Germline CDR1 MDHEN, CDR2 SYDVKM. V lost 5 bases, J lost 0 bases, and 13 bases stayed unmatched. Written as DNA, the CDR3 is TGTGCCAGCAGTCCATACCCTACCGGACTAGCGGGAGTCTCCTACAATGAGCAGTTCTTC. Translation: CASSPYPTGLAGVSYNEQFF.

The chain recombines TRBV7-2 with TRBJ1-2, with D possibly matching TRBD1 (6 bases). The CDR3 loop spans 14 amino acids. CDR1 and CDR2 (germline): SGHTA, FQGNSA. V gave up 0 bases and J gave up 8 bases, with 13 bases separating them. The CDR3 coding sequence is TGTGCCAGCAGCTTAGCGCTACAGGGTTTAGGCTACACCTTC. Encoded protein: CASSLALQGLGYTF.

The V call is TRBV11-2, the J call TRBJ1-5, with D unclear. Deletions cut 5 bases from V and 3 bases from J, with 17 bases between. The CDR3 has 16 residues. Germline V gene sequence: CDR1 SGHAT, CDR2 FQNNGV. CDR3: CASSHVSRYPNQPQHF. CDR3 nucleotides: TGTGCCAGCAGCCACGTATCCAGATACCCCAATCAGCCCCAGCATTTT.

The rearrangement uses TRBV7-3 and TRBJ1-6; the D gene is possibly TRBD1 (6 bases). Germline CDR1 and CDR2: SGHTA and FQGTGA. V was trimmed by 2 bases and J by 10 bases, leaving 12 bases between them. The CDR3 is 14 amino acids. CDR3 residues: CASSLWGAGSPLHF. Written as DNA, the CDR3 is TGTGCCAGCAGCTTATGGGGGGCAGGCTCACCCCTCCACTTT.

J is TRBJ2-4 and V is TRBV15, with 7 positions matching TRBD2. V lost 3 bases and J lost 6; bases outside the gene matches: 2. The germline gives CDR1 LNHNV, CDR2 YYDKDF (reference sequence). This CDR3 contains 13 residues. CDR3 loop: CATSSGGRNIQYF. The CDR3 coding sequence is TGTGCCACCAGCAGCGGCGGGAGAAACATTCAGTACTTC.

The chain couples TRBV3-1 (or the pseudogene TRBV3-2) to TRBJ2-5; 9 nucleotides line up with TRBD2. The CDR3 extends over 18 amino acids. Germline CDR1 reads LGHDT; CDR2 reads YNNKEL (reference sequence). J lost 5 bases, V lost 0 bases, and 13 bases had no gene match. CDR3 coding DNA: TGTGCCAGCAGCCAAGATAGTAGGCGGGGGGGCGTGAAGGAGACCCAGTACTTC. This encodes CASSQDSRRGGVKETQYF.

The chain is built from TRBV5-4 and TRBJ2-2; 9 nucleotides agree with TRBD1. Germline V gene data show CDR1 as SGHNT and CDR2 as YYREEE (reference sequence). V lost 2 bases to trimming and J lost 3 bases; unmatched junction nucleotides: 5. This CDR3 contains 16 residues. The CDR3 coding sequence is TGTGCCAGCAGCTTAATAGACAGGGGGGACACCGGGGAGCTGTTTTTT. This encodes CASSLIDRGDTGELFF.

The chain carries TRBV6-5 and TRBJ2-5; D perhaps matches TRBD2 (5 bases). Germline V gene lookup returns CDR1 MNHEY and CDR2 SVGAGI. CDR3 length equals 13 residues. With 8 bases removed from V and 1 base from J, the gap between germline ends came to 11 bases. The CDR3 DNA reads as TGTGCCAGCGCGGGCCAGCCCCAAGAGACCCAGTACTTC. This sequence encodes CASAGQPQETQYF.

This clone has a handful of counts. The rearrangement joins TRBV20-1 to TRBJ1-5; D remains ambiguous. The germline V and J ends were trimmed by 3 bases and 6 bases, with 12 bases remaining between them. The CDR3 totals 13 residues. Germline V lookup: CDR1 DFQATT, CDR2 SNEGSKA (reference sequence). CDR3 amino acids: CSASTSVSQPQHF. For the CDR3, the DNA is TGCAGTGCTAGTACAAGCGTGAGTCAGCCCCAGCATTTT.

The chain joins TRBV27 to TRBJ2-2, with 13 positions matching TRBD2. The V and J ends lost 4 bases and 0 bases, in that order; junction bases with no gene match: 5. CDR3 length: 18 amino acids. Germline V gene lookup returns CDR1 MNHEY and CDR2 SMNVEV (reference sequence). The CDR3 nucleotides are TGTGCCAGCAGTTACGGACTAGCGGGGGCCGCGAACACCGGGGAGCTGTTTTTT. Amino acids: CASSYGLAGAANTGELFF.

The rearrangement joins TRBV7-8 to TRBJ1-4; D might be TRBD1 (5 bases). The V gene's germline CDR1 is SGHVS and CDR2 FQNEAQ. CDR3 length equals 14 residues. V gave up 0 bases and J gave up 8 bases, with 10 bases separating them. The CDR3 loop is CASSLARVEEKLFF. DNA for the CDR3: TGTGCCAGCAGCTTAGCCAGGGTTGAAGAAAAACTGTTTTTT.

The chain is built from TRBV19 and TRBJ1-1; D not certain. This CDR3 comprises 13 residues. With 5 bases removed from V and 3 bases from J, the gap between germline ends came to 10 bases. Per germline, CDR1 LNHDA and CDR2 SQIVND (reference sequence). CDR3 amino acids: CASSFGGHTEAFF. The CDR3 DNA reads TGTGCCAGTAGTTTTGGTGGGCACACTGAAGCTTTCTTT.

This chain uses TRBV5-1 with TRBJ2-1; 12 nucleotides match TRBD2. CDR3 length: 15 residues. Germline CDR1 is SGHRS and CDR2 is YFSETQ. The junction had 4 bases not matched to a gene; V was cut back by 4 bases and J by 5 bases. The CDR3 protein is CASSRLAGADNEQFF. CDR3 nucleotides: TGCGCCAGCAGCAGACTAGCGGGGGCGGACAATGAGCAGTTCTTC.

The V gene is TRBV20-1, the J gene TRBJ2-7; a possible D gene is TRBD1 (7 bases). Trimming cost V 3 bases and J 4 bases, with 19 bases left between them. The CDR3 consists of 15 residues. CDR1 is DFQATT and CDR2 is SNEGSKA in the germline V gene (reference sequence). The DNA for the CDR3 is TGCAGTGCTAGTCCCTCCGACAGGGAGGAATACGAGCAGTACTTC. It codes for CSASPSDREEYEQYF.

The DNA for the CDR3 is TGTGCCAGCAGAGCAGGCCGTTGGACTAATGAAAAACTGTTTTTT. Protein: CASRAGRWTNEKLFF. The chain carries TRBV2 and TRBJ1-4, with D uncertain. CDR3 size: 15 residues. Germline lookup yields CDR1 SNHLY and CDR2 FYNNEI. With 6 bases removed from V and 2 bases from J, the gap between germline ends came to 13 bases.

V and J are TRBV9 and TRBJ2-3, with unresolved D. Germline V gene sequence: CDR1 SGDLS, CDR2 YYNGEE. The V gene lost 4 bases and the J gene lost 6 bases, with 12 bases spanning the gap. This CDR3 region has 13 residues. The DNA of the CDR3 is TGTGCCAGCAGCTCGAGACCCCCCGATACGCAGTATTTT. Translation: CASSSRPPDTQYF. Looking up the rest from reference TRBV9 and TRBJ2-3 gives the full variable domain: DSGVTQTPKHLITATGQRVTLRCSPRSGDLSVYWYQQSLDQGLQFLIQYYNGEERAKGNILERFSAQQFPDLHSELNLSSLELGDSALYFCASSSRPPDTQYFGPGTRLTVL.

The chain combines TRBV6-1 with TRBJ1-2; possible D gene TRBD1, 6 bases. Trimming removed 2 bases at V and 4 bases at J, with 11 bases between. The length of the CDR3 is 14 residues. Germline V gene data show CDR1 as MNHNS and CDR2 as SASEGT. CDR3 DNA sequence: TGTGCCAGCAGTGAACAGGGGATTAGCTATGGCTACACCTTC. Protein product: CASSEQGISYGYTF.

The chain joins TRBV12-3 or TRBV12-4 to TRBJ1-2; D is uncertain. Deletions cut 7 bases from V and 4 bases from J, with 13 bases between. The CDR3 runs to 13 residues. The CDR3 loop is CASTKSGIYGYTF. The CDR3 nucleotides read TGTGCCAGCACCAAATCCGGGATCTATGGCTACACCTTC.

The V and J genes are TRBV6-1 and TRBJ1-2; TRBD1 is a possible D gene (6 bases). Trimming removed 5 bases from V and 4 bases from J, with 8 bases in between. Germline-derived CDR1 and CDR2 are MNHNS and SASEGT. CDR3 length: 12 amino acids. The CDR3 bases are TGTGCCAGCAGTATGGACAGCTATGGCTACACCTTC. It codes for CASSMDSYGYTF.

The rearrangement links TRBV7-6 to TRBJ1-6; D is unresolved. The ends were cut back, 5 bases at V and 6 bases at J, with 14 bases in the middle. The CDR3 has 15 residues. Germline V gene sequence: CDR1 SGHVS, CDR2 FNYEAQ. CDR3 sequence (DNA): TGTGCCAGCAGCCCACGCCCAGCTTTTAATTCACCCCTCCACTTT. Protein product: CASSPRPAFNSPLHF.

This sequence joins TRBV5-4 and TRBJ2-6; D not resolved. V was shortened by 0 bases and J by 0 bases, with 7 bases between the two germline ends. The germline CDR1 and CDR2 sequences are SGHNT and YYREEE (reference sequence). The CDR3 is 16 amino acids. The CDR3: CASSLAWSSGANVLTF. The CDR3 DNA reads TGTGCCAGCAGCTTGGCTTGGAGCTCTGGGGCCAACGTCCTGACTTTC.

This chain connects TRBV2 to TRBJ2-5, with 8 nucleotides matching TRBD2. CDR3 length equals 13 residues. The V segment lost 6 bases and the J segment 6 bases; nucleotides outside the gene matches: 6. Per germline, CDR1 SNHLY and CDR2 FYNNEI. The CDR3 DNA is TGTGCCAGCAGGTATAGCGGGGTGAAGACCCAGTACTTC. This codes for CASRYSGVKTQYF.

The rearrangement uses TRBV7-9 and TRBJ2-1; D possibly uses TRBD1 or TRBD2 (5 bases each). The CDR3 consists of 12 residues. V was trimmed by 4 bases and J by 10 bases, leaving 11 bases between them. From germline, CDR1 is SEHNR and CDR2 FQNEAQ (reference sequence). CDR3 coding DNA: TGTGCCAGCAGCTCCGATTGGGGGGAGCAGTTCTTC. This gives the protein CASSSDWGEQFF.

The J gene is TRBJ1-2, the V gene TRBV9, with 7 bases fitting TRBD1. The CDR3 runs 13 residues. J gave up 8 bases and V 3 bases, and 7 bases lay outside the gene matches. Germline values: CDR1 SGDLS, CDR2 YYNGEE. CDR3 in DNA: TGTGCCAGCAGCGCAACGACAGGGAGCGGCTACACCTTC. Translation gives CASSATTGSGYTF. The full variable domain, rest sourced from reference TRBV9 and TRBJ1-2, is DSGVTQTPKHLITATGQRVTLRCSPRSGDLSVYWYQQSLDQGLQFLIQYYNGEERAKGNILERFSAQQFPDLHSELNLSSLELGDSALYFCASSATTGSGYTFGSGTRLTVV.